These 27 T cell receptor beta chains came from one sample sequenced in a study of blood T cell repertoires in COVID-19. Assay used: immunoSEQ multiplex PCR; TCRdb lists only in-frame clones, some missing. The table lists roughly 100,000 clones, roughly 85% of them singletons. Sequencing used peripheral blood. These TCRs come from a man aged 50-60 years with acute or convalescent COVID-19.

The chain has TRBV30 and TRBJ1-5; D not certain. Germline V lookup: CDR1 GTSNPN, CDR2 SVGIG (reference sequence). This CDR3 is 12 amino acids long. Trimming took off 0 bases at V and 11 bases at J, with 11 bases between the two ends. The CDR3 is CAWSVSAQAQHF. The CDR3 DNA reads as TGTGCCTGGAGTGTATCGGCGCAGGCCCAGCATTTT.

This chain joins TRBV29-1 and TRBJ2-2; D call uncertain. The CDR3 has 13 amino acids. Germline values: CDR1 SQVTM, CDR2 ANQGSEA. V was shortened by 1 base and J by 6 bases, with 9 bases between the two germline ends. CDR3 sequence (DNA): TGCAGCGTTGAAGGAGACGAGGCCGGGGAGCTGTTTTTT. Protein: CSVEGDEAGELFF.

This chain connects TRBV4-2 to TRBJ1-2; TRBD1 agrees at 7 bases. Germline CDR1 reads LGHNA; CDR2 reads YNFKEQ. V shed 1 base and J 1 base; nucleotides not matched to a gene: 6. The CDR3 spans 16 residues. CDR3 loop: CASSQVMRQGNYGYTF. DNA for the CDR3: TGTGCCAGCAGCCAAGTTATGAGACAGGGTAACTATGGCTACACCTTC.

The J gene is TRBJ2-7, the V gene TRBV5-4; 7 bases align to TRBD1. The CDR3 is 13 residues long. Germline V lookup: CDR1 SGHNT, CDR2 YYREEE (reference sequence). Germline trimming cut 2 bases from V and 2 bases from J; bases unmatched to any gene: 1. For the CDR3, the DNA is TGTGCCAGCAGCTTCCAGGGGGCCTACGAGCAGTACTTC. Protein: CASSFQGAYEQYF.

The rearrangement joins TRBV24-1 to TRBJ2-2; 13 bases align to TRBD2. J lost 0 bases, V lost 2 bases, and 8 bases had no gene match. Germline V CDR1 and CDR2: KGHDR, SFDVKD. The CDR3 is made up of 20 amino acids. CDR3: CATSDSITSGGGANTGELFF. In nucleotides, the CDR3 is TGTGCCACCAGTGATTCAATAACTAGCGGGGGGGGCGCGAACACCGGGGAGCTGTTTTTT.

This clone was seen a handful of times. This chain joins TRBV29-1 and TRBJ1-3; D call uncertain. This CDR3 has 14 residues. CDR1 and CDR2 (germline): SQVTM, ANQGSEA. V was shortened by 3 bases and J by 1 base, with 10 bases between the two germline ends. CDR3 in amino acids: CSVDLQKSGNTIYF. CDR3 nucleotides: TGCAGCGTTGATCTCCAGAAATCTGGAAACACCATATATTTT.

The V call is TRBV24-1, the J call TRBJ2-6, with D possibly TRBD2 on 5 matching bases. V shed 3 bases and J shed 1 base, with 12 bases lying between them. This CDR3 comprises 17 residues. CDR1 KGHDR and CDR2 SFDVKD come from the germline V gene. CDR3 sequence reads: CATSDPPGDSGANVLTF. CDR3 in DNA: TGTGCCACCAGTGATCCCCCCGGGGATTCTGGGGCCAACGTCCTGACTTTC.

The chain has TRBV28 and TRBJ2-7; the match to TRBD2 covers 13 bases. V was clipped by 9 bases and J by 6 bases; unmatched bases: 2. The CDR3 consists of 12 residues. Per the germline V gene, CDR1 is MDHEN and CDR2 is SYDVKM. CDR3 bases: TGTGCCAGTGGACTAGCGGGAGCCGAGCAGTACTTC. Translating it yields CASGLAGAEQYF.

This clone was seen a handful of times. In DNA form, the CDR3 reads TGTGCCAGCAGTTTATTGGTAGGGGGGGGCGAGCAGTACTTC. Protein sequence: CASSLLVGGGEQYF. The rearrangement links TRBV6-6 to TRBJ2-7; a possible D gene is TRBD2 (7 bases). Between the trimmed V and J ends, which lost 4 bases and 6 bases, there was a span of 16 bases. Germline V gives CDR1 MNHNY, CDR2 SVGAGI (reference sequence). The CDR3 extends over 14 amino acids.

V gene TRBV28 combines with J gene TRBJ1-2; D is perhaps TRBD1 (6 bases). V lost 10 bases and J lost 0, with 12 bases in between. The germline V gene has CDR1 MDHEN and CDR2 SYDVKM. The CDR3 extends over 13 amino acids. The chain's CDR3 is CATKDRTNYGYTF. For the CDR3, the DNA is TGTGCCACCAAAGACAGGACTAACTATGGCTACACCTTC.

The chain employs TRBV28 and TRBJ1-3; tentatively, D is TRBD1 (5 bases). CDR3 length: 14 residues. V lost 8 bases, J lost 4 bases, and 15 bases lay in between. Per the germline V gene, CDR1 is MDHEN and CDR2 is SYDVKM. The DNA for the CDR3 is TGTGCCAGCGTTCCAGGGTCCGAAGGAAACACCATATATTTT. Encoded protein: CASVPGSEGNTIYF. Complete variable domain (other parts from reference TRBV28 and TRBJ1-3): DVKVTQSSRYLVKRTGEKVFLECVQDMDHENMFWYRQDPGLGLRLIYFSYDVKMKEKGDIPEGYSVSREKKERFSLILESASTNQTSMYLCASVPGSEGNTIYFGEGSWLTVV.

The V gene is TRBV19, the J gene TRBJ1-1; D gene ambiguous. The V and J ends lost 4 bases and 1 base respectively, with 10 bases between them. Germline V CDR1 and CDR2: LNHDA, SQIVND (reference sequence). This CDR3 is 14 amino acids long. Here the CDR3 reads CASSKNGKNTEAFF. The CDR3 DNA sequence: TGTGCCAGTAGTAAAAACGGGAAGAACACTGAAGCTTTCTTT. Filled out from reference TRBV19 and TRBJ1-1, the complete variable domain reads DGGITQSPKYLFRKEGQNVTLSCEQNLNHDAMYWYRQDPGQGLRLIYYSQIVNDFQKGDIAEGYSVSREKKESFPLTVTSAQKNPTAFYLCASSKNGKNTEAFFGQGTRLTVV.

The chain has TRBV7-2 and TRBJ2-7; maybe TRBD2 (6 bases). Germline V gives CDR1 SGHTA, CDR2 FQGNSA. The CDR3 is made up of 16 amino acids. The germline V and J ends were trimmed by 2 bases and 2 bases, with 16 bases remaining between them. CDR3 DNA: TGTGCCAGCAGCTTAAAGGGCCCCGGGGGAGCCTACGAGCAGTACTTC. Its translation: CASSLKGPGGAYEQYF.

This clone was picked up one time. The chain recombines TRBV5-1 with TRBJ2-3, with D possibly matching TRBD2 (6 bases). There are 15 residues in the CDR3. The germline V gene has CDR1 SGHRS and CDR2 YFSETQ. Trimming removed 4 bases from V and 3 bases from J, with 15 bases in between. Written as DNA, the CDR3 is TGCGCCAGCAGCCCCGGGACTTACCAGACAGATACGCAGTATTTT. Its protein is CASSPGTYQTDTQYF.

The genes are TRBV19 and TRBJ2-1; 7 bases map to TRBD2. CDR1 and CDR2 from the germline V gene are LNHDA and SQIVND (reference sequence). V lost 4 bases, J lost 10 bases, and 1 base stayed unmatched. CDR3 size: 11 residues. The CDR3 coding sequence is TGTGCCAGTAGTAGAGCGGGAGAGCAGTTCTTC. This gives the protein CASSRAGEQFF.

The CDR3 sequence is CASSLVAGGATDTQYF. The CDR3 DNA follows: TGCGCCAGCAGCTTGGTTGCGGGGGGCGCAACAGATACGCAGTATTTT. The chain recombines TRBV5-1 with TRBJ2-3; 8 bases match TRBD2. The CDR3 is 16 residues long. Trimming at V came to 0 bases and at J to 3 bases, leaving 6 bases not matched to a gene. The germline CDR1 and CDR2 sequences are SGHRS and YFSETQ.

V gene TRBV2 combines with J gene TRBJ1-2, with D possibly TRBD1 on 6 matching bases. V was cut by 8 bases and J by 3 bases, with 16 bases left in between. The CDR3 extends over 14 amino acids. Per germline, CDR1 SNHLY and CDR2 FYNNEI. DNA for the CDR3: TGTGCCAGCCTCGACGGGGGGCAGTACTATGGCTACACCTTC. Translation: CASLDGGQYYGYTF.

The chain couples TRBV28 to TRBJ2-3; 7 bases line up with TRBD2. The CDR3 contains 17 residues. Trimming took 7 bases from V and 4 from J; bases not matched to a gene: 17. CDR1 and CDR2 (germline): MDHEN, SYDVKM. CDR3 nucleotides: TGTGCCAGCAACCCATCGGGGGAGGGCCGGGGCCCAGATACGCAGTATTTT. Amino acids: CASNPSGEGRGPDTQYF.

The chain carries TRBV9 and TRBJ1-5; D may be TRBD1 (5 bases). This CDR3 comprises 15 residues. Germline V gene data show CDR1 as SGDLS and CDR2 as YYNGEE. V was pared by 0 bases and J by 3 bases, with 10 bases between. The DNA for the CDR3 is TGTGCCAGCAGCGTAGAAGGGGTTCCCAATCAGCCCCAGCATTTT. Translating gives CASSVEGVPNQPQHF.

CDR3 sequence (DNA): TGTGCCAGCAGCGTTGAGCTAAGGGGTCGGTCCTATAATTCACCCCTCCACTTT. Translated: CASSVELRGRSYNSPLHF. J is TRBJ1-6 and V is TRBV2; TRBD1 is a possible D gene (5 bases). CDR1 is SNHLY and CDR2 is FYNNEI in the germline V gene. The CDR3 extends over 18 amino acids. The V end was cut by 6 bases, the J end by 1 base, with 19 bases between.

The V and J genes are TRBV28 and TRBJ2-7; 13 positions match TRBD2. The CDR3 is 17 amino acids. The trim removed 4 bases at V and 2 bases at J, leaving 8 bases unmatched. Germline V gene lookup returns CDR1 MDHEN and CDR2 SYDVKM. The CDR3 is CASSSRGTSGTTYEQYF. CDR3 nucleotide sequence: TGTGCCAGCAGTTCGCGAGGGACTAGCGGGACTACCTACGAGCAGTACTTC.

The gene calls are TRBV2 and TRBJ1-5, with D perhaps TRBD1 (5 bases). Trimming removed 1 base at V and 7 bases at J, with 14 bases between. The germline V gene encodes CDR1 SNHLY and CDR2 FYNNEI. This CDR3 region has 15 residues. CDR3 sequence (DNA): TGTGCCAGCAGTGAAGGGAGCGGGGGAGGGCAGCCCCAGCATTTT. This encodes CASSEGSGGGQPQHF.

This chain joins TRBV3-1 (or the pseudogene TRBV3-2) and TRBJ2-7, with TRBD1 identical over 9 bases. This CDR3 has 14 residues. J was trimmed by 3 bases and V by 4 bases; bases with no gene match: 4. Germline lookup yields CDR1 LGHDT and CDR2 YNNKEL (reference sequence). The CDR3 coding sequence is TGTGCCAGCAGCCGGGACAGGGAATTCTACGAGCAGTACTTC. Protein sequence: CASSRDREFYEQYF.

This chain uses TRBV10-3 with TRBJ2-7, with 10 bases lining up with TRBD2. The CDR3 spans 17 residues. The J segment lost 2 bases and the V segment lost 0 bases, leaving 7 bases of the junction unmatched. Germline V gene lookup returns CDR1 ENHRY and CDR2 SYGVKD. CDR3 bases: TGTGCCATCAGTGAGTCGTCTAGCGGGAGTCCCACCTACGAGCAGTACTTC. This sequence encodes CAISESSSGSPTYEQYF.

V is TRBV29-1 and J is TRBJ2-3; 8 nucleotides agree with TRBD1. The CDR3 length is 14 residues. V lost 3 bases and J lost 4; bases outside the gene matches: 6. Germline CDR1 and CDR2: SQVTM and ANQGSEA. The DNA for the CDR3 is TGCAGCGTTGAGACAGGGGCCGCGCCAGATACGCAGTATTTT. Its translation: CSVETGAAPDTQYF.

V usage is TRBV6-2 or TRBV6-3 and J usage is TRBJ2-1, with D perhaps matching TRBD1 (5 bases). V lost 4 bases and J lost 9, with 7 bases in between. The CDR3 spans 11 residues. CDR1 and CDR2 from the germline V gene are MNHEY and SVGEGT. CDR3 loop: CASSLGAEQFF. The DNA of the CDR3 is TGTGCCAGCAGTTTAGGGGCTGAGCAGTTCTTC.

The J gene is TRBJ1-2, the V gene TRBV30; TRBD1 matches at 8 bases. Germline V gives CDR1 GTSNPN, CDR2 SVGIG (reference sequence). Trimming cost V 5 bases and J 2 bases; bases outside gene matches: 4. This CDR3 contains 13 residues. The CDR3 nucleotides are TGTGCCTGGGGAGGACAGGGAAACTATGGCTACACCTTC. As protein: CAWGGQGNYGYTF.